This T cell receptor beta chain is from a study of early T cells in non-severe SARS-CoV-2 infection. The CDR3 spans 13 residues. CDR1 DFQATT and CDR2 SNEGSKA come from the germline V gene (reference sequence). J gave up 9 bases and V 4 bases, and 3 bases lay outside the gene matches. This clonotype was picked up many times. One entry per CDR3 protein, called by TCRdb with MiXCR from the 5' RACE reads. The table lists tens of thousands of distinct CDR3 sequences, 5.4% of them singletons, with about 5.4% in the top ten. J is TRBJ2-3 and V is TRBV20-1; 14 bases match TRBD2. This TCR was sampled from an adult who was a healthcare worker with PCR-confirmed SARS-CoV-2 infection or an uninfected control (not recorded which). The sequencing used whole blood, collected at baseline. The CDR3 sequence is CSAKTSGRATQYF. CDR3 DNA sequence: TGCAGTGCTAAGACTAGCGGGAGGGCCACGCAGTATTTT.